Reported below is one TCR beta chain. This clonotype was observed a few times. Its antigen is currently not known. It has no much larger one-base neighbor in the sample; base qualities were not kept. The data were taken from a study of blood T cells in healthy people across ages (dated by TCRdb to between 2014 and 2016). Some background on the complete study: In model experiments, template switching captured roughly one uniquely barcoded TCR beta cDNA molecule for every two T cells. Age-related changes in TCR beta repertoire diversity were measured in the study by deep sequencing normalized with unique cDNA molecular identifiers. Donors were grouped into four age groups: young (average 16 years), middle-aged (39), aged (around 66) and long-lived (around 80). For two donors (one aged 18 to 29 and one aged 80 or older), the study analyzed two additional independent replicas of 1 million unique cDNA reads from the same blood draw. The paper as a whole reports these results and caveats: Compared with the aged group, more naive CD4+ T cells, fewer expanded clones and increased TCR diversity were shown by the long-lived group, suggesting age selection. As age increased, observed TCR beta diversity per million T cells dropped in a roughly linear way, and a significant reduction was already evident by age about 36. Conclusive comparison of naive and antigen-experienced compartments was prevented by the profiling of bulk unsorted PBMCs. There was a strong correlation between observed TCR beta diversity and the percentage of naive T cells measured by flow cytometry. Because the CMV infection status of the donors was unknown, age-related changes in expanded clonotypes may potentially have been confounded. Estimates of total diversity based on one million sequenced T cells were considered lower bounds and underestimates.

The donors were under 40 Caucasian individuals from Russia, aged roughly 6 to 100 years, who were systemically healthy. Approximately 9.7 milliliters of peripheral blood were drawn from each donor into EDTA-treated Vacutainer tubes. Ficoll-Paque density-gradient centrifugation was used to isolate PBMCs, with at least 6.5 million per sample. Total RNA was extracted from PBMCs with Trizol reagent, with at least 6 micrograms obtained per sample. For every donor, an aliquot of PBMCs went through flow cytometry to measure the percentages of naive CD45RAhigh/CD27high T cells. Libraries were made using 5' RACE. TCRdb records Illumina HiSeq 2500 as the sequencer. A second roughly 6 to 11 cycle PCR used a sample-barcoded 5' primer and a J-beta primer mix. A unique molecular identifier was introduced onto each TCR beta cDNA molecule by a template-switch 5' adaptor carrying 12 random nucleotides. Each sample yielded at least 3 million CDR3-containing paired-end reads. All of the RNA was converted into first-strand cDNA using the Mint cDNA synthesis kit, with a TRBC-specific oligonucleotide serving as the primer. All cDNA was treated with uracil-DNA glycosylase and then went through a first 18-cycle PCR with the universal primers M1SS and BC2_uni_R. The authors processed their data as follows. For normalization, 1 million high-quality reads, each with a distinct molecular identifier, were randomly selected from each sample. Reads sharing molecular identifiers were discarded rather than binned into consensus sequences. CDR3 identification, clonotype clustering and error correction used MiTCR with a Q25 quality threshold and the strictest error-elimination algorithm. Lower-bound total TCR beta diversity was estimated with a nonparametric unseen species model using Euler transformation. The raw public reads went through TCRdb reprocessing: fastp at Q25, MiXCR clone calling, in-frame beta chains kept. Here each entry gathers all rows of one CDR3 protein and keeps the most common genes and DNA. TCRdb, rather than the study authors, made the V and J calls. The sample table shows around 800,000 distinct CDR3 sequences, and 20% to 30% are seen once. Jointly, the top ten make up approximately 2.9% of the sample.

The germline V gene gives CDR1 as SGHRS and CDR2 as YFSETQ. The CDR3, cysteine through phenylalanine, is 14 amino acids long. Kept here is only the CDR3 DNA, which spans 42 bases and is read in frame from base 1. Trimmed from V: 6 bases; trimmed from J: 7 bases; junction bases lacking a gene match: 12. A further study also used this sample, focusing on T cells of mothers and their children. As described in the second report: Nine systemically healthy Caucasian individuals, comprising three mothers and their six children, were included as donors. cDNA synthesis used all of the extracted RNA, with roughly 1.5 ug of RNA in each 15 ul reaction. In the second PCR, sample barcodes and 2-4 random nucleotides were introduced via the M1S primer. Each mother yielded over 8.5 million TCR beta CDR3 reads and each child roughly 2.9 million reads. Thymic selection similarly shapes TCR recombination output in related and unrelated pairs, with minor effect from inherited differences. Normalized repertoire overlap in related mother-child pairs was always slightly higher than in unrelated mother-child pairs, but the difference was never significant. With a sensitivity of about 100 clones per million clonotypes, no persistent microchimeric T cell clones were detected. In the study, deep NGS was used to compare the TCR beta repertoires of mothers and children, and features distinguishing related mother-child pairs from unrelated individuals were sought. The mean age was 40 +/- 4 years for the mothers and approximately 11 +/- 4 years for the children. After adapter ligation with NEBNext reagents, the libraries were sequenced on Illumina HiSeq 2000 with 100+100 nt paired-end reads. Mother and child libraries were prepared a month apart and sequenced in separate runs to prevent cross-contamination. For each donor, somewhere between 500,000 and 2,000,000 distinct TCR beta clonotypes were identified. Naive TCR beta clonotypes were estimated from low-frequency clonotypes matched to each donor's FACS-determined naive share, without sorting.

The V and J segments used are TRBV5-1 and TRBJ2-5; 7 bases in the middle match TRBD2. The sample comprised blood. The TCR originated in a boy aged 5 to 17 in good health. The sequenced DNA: TGCGCCAGCAAGGGAGGGCCCGTCAATGGGACCCAGTACTTC. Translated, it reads CASKGGPVNGTQYF.